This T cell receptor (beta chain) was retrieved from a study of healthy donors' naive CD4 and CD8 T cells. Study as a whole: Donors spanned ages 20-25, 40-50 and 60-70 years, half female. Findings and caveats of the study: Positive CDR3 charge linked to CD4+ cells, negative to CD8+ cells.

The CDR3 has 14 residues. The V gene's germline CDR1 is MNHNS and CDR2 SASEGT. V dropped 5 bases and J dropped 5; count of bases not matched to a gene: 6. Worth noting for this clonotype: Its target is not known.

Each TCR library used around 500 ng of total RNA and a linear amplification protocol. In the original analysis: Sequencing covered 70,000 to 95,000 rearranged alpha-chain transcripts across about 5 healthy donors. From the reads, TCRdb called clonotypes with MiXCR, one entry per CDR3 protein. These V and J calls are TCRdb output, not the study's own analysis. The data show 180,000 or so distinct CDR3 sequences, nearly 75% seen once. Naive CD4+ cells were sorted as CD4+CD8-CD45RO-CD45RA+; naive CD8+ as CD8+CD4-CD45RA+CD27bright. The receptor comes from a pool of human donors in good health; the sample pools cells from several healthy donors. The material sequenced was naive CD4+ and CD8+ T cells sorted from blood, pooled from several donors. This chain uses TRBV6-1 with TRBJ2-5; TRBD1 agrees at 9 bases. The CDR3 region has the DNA TGTGCCAGCAGTTACTGGACAGGGGATGAGACCCAGTACTTC. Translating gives CASSYWTGDETQYF.